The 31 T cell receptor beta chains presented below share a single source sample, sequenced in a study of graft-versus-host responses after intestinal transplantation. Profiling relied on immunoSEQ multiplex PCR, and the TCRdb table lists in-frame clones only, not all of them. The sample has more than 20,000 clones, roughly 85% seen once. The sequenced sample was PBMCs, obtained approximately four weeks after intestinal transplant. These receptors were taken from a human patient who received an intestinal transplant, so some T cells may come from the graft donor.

Here the CDR3 reads CAWSVAGRPQHF. CDR3 in DNA: TGTGCCTGGAGTGTTGCCGGGCGGCCCCAGCATTTT. This chain links TRBV30 with TRBJ1-5; D remains unclear. V gave up 0 bases and J gave up 9 bases, with 9 bases separating them. CDR3 length: 12 residues. Germline CDR1 reads GTSNPN; CDR2 reads SVGIG (reference sequence).

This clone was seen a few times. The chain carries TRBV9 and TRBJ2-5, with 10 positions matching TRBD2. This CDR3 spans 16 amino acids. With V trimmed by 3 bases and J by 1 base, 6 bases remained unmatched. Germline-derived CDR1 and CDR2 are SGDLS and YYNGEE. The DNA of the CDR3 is TGTGCCAGCAGCGGCCCGACTAGCGGGCCCCAAGAGACCCAGTACTTC. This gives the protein CASSGPTSGPQETQYF.

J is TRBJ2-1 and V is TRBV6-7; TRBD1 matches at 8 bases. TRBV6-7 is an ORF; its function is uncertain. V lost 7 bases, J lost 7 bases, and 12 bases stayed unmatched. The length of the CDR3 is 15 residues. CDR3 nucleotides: TGTGCCAGCACTTCCGGGGACAGGAAAAGAAATGAGCAGTTCTTC. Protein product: CASTSGDRKRNEQFF.

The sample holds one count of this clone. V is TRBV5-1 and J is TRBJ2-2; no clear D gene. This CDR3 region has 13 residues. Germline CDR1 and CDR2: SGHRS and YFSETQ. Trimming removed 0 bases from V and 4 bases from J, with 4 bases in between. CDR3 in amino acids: CASSLVGTGELFF. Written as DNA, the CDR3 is TGCGCCAGCAGCTTGGTCGGCACCGGGGAGCTGTTTTTT.

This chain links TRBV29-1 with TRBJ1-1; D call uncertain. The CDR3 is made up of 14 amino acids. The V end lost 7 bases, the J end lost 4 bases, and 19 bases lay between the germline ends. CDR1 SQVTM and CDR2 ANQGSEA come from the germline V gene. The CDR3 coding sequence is TGCAGCGCCACCCTAAAGGGTTTGAGCACTGAAGCTTTCTTT. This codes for CSATLKGLSTEAFF.

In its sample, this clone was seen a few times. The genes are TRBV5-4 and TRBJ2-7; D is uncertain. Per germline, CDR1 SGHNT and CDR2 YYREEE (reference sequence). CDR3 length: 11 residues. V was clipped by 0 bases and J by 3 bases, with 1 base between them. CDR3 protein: CASSLGYEQYF. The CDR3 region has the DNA TGTGCCAGCAGCTTGGGCTACGAGCAGTACTTC.

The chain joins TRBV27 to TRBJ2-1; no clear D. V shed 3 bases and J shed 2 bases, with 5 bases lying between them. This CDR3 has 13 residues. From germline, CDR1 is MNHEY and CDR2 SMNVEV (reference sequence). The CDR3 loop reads CASSFRAYNEQFF. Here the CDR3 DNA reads TGTGCCAGCAGTTTTAGGGCCTACAATGAGCAGTTCTTC.

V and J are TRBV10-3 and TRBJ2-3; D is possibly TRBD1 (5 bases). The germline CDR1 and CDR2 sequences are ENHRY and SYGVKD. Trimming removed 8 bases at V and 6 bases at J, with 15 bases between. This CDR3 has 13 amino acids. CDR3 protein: CAISGHQRDTQYF. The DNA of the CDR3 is TGTGCCATCTCCGGACACCAGCGCGATACGCAGTATTTT.

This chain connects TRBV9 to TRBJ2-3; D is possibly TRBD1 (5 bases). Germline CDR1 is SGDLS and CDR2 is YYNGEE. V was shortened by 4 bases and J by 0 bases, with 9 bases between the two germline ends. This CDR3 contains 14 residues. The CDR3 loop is CASSLQGSTDTQYF. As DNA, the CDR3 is TGTGCCAGCAGCCTCCAGGGTAGCACAGATACGCAGTATTTT.

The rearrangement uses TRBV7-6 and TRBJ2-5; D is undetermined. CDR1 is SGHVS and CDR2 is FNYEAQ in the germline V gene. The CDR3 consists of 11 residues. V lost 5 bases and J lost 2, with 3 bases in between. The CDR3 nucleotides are TGTGCCAGCAGCCAACAAGAGACCCAGTACTTC. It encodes CASSQQETQYF.

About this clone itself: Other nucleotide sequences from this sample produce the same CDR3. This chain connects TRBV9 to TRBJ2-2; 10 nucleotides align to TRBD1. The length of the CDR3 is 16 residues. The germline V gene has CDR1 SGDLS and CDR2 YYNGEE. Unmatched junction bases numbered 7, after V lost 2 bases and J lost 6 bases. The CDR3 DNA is TGTGCCAGCAGCGTTCTGACAGGGGGCCTTTCCGGGGAGCTGTTTTTT. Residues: CASSVLTGGLSGELFF.

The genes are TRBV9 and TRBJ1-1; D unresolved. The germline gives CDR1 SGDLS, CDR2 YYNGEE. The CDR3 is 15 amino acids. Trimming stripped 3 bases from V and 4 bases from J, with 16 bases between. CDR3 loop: CASSGEGGCATEAFF. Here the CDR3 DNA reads TGTGCCAGCAGCGGGGAGGGAGGGTGTGCCACTGAAGCTTTCTTT. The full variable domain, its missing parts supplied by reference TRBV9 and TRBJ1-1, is DSGVTQTPKHLITATGQRVTLRCSPRSGDLSVYWYQQSLDQGLQFLIQYYNGEERAKGNILERFSAQQFPDLHSELNLSSLELGDSALYFCASSGEGGCATEAFFGQGTRLTVV.

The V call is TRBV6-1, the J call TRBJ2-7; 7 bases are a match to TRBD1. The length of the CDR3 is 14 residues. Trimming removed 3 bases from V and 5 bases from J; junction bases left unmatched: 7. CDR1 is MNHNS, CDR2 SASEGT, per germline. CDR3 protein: CASSDKTGLDEQYF. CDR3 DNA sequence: TGTGCCAGCAGTGACAAGACAGGGTTGGACGAGCAGTACTTC.

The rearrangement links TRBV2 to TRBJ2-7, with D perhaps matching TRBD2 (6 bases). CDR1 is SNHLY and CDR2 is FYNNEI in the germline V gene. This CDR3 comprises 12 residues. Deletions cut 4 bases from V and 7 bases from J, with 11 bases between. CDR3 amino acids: CASSAGREEQYF. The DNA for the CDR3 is TGTGCCAGCAGTGCGGGGCGGGAAGAGCAGTACTTC. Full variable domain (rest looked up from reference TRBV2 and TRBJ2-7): EPEVTQTPSHQVTQMGQEVILRCVPISNHLYFYWYRQILGQKVEFLVSFYNNEISEKSEIFDDQFSVERPDGSNFTLKIRSTKLEDSAMYFCASSAGREEQYFGPGTRLTVT.

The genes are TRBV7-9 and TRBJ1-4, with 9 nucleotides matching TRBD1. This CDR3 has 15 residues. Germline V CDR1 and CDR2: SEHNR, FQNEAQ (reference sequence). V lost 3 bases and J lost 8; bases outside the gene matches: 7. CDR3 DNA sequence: TGTGCCAGCAGCTTGGGACAGGGAGGAAAGGAAAAACTGTTTTTT. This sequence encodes CASSLGQGGKEKLFF.

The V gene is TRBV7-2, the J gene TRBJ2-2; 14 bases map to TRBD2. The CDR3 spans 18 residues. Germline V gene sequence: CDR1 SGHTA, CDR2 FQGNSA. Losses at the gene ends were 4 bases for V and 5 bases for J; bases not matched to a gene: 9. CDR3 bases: TGTGCCAGCAGCTCCTGGGGGACTAGCGGGAGTCTAACCGGGGAGCTGTTTTTT. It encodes CASSSWGTSGSLTGELFF.

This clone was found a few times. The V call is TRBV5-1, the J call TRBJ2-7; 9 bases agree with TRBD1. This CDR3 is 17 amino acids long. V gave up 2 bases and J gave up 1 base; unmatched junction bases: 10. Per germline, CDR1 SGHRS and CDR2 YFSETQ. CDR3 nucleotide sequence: TGCGCCAGCAGCTTTATCGGGATCGGGACAGGGTCCTACGAGCAGTACTTC. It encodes CASSFIGIGTGSYEQYF.

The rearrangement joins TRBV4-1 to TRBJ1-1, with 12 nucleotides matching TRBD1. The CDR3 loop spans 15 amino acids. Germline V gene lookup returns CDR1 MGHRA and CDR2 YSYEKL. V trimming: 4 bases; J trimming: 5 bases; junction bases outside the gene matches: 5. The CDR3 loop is CASSPRDRGLTEAFF. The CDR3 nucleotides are TGCGCCAGCAGCCCCCGGGACAGGGGGCTAACTGAAGCTTTCTTT.

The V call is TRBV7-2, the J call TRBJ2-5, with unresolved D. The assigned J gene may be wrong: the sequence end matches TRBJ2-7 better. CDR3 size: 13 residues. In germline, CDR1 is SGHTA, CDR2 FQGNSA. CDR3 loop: CASSLGPSYEQYF. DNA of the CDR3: TGTGCCAGCAGCTTAGGGCCCTCCTACGAGCAGTACTTC.

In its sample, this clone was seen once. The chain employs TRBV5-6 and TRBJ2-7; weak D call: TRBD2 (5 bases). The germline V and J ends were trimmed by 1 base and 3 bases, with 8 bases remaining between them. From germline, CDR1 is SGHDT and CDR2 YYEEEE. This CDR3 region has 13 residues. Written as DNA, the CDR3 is TGTGCCAGCAGCTTGTTAGCGAACTACGAGCAGTACTTC. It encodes CASSLLANYEQYF.

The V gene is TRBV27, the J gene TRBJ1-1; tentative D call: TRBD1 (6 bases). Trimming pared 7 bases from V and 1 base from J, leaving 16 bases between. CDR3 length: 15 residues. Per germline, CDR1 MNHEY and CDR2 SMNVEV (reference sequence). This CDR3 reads CASKKPGGQNTEAFF. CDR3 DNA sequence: TGTGCCAGCAAAAAACCCGGGGGGCAGAACACTGAAGCTTTCTTT.

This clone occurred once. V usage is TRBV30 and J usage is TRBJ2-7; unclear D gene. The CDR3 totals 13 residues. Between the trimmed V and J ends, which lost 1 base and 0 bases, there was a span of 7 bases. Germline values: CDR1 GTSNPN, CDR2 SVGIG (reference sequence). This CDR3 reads CAWSEKSSYEQYF. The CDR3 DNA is TGTGCCTGGAGTGAAAAGAGCTCCTACGAGCAGTACTTC. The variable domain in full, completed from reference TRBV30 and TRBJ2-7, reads SQTIHQWPATLVQPVGSPLSLECTVEGTSNPNLYWYRQAAGRGLQLLFYSVGIGQISSEVPQNLSASRPQDRQFILSSKKLLLSDSGFYLCAWSEKSSYEQYFGPGTRLTVT.

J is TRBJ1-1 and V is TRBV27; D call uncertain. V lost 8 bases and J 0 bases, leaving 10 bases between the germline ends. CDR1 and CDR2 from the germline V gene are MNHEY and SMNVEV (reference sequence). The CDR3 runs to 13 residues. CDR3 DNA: TGTGCCAGCCAACAGTTATTGAACACTGAAGCTTTCTTT. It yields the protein CASQQLLNTEAFF.

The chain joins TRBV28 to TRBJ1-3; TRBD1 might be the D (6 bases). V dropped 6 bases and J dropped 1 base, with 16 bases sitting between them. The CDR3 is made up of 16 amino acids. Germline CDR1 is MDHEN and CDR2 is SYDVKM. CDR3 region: CASSPQGFTSGNTIYF. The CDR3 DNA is TGTGCCAGCAGCCCCCAGGGGTTTACGTCTGGAAACACCATATATTTT.

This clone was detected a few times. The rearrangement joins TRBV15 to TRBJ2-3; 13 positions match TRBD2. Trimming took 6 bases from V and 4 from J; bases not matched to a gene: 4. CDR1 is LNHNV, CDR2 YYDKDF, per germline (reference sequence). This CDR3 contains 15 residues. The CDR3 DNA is TGTGCCACCAGACTAGCGGGGGGGCTCGCAGATACGCAGTATTTT. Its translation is CATRLAGGLADTQYF.

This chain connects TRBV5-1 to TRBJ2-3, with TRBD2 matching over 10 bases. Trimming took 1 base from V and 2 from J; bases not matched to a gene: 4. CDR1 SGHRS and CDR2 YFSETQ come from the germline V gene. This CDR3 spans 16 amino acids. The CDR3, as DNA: TGCGCCAGCAGCTTGTCTAGCGGGGGCCTCACAGATACGCAGTATTTT. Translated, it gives CASSLSSGGLTDTQYF.

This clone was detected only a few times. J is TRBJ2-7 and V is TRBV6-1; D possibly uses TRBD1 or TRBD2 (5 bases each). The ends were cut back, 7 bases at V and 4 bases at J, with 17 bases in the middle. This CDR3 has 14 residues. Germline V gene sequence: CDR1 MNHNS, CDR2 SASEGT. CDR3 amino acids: CASNPRGDPYEQYF. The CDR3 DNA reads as TGTGCCAGCAACCCCCGGGGCGACCCTTACGAGCAGTACTTC.

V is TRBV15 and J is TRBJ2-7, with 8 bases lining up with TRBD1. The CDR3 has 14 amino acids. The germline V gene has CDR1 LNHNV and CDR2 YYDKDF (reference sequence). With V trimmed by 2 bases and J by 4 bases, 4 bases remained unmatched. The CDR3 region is CATSRQGARYEQYF. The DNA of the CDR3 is TGTGCCACCAGCAGACAGGGGGCGCGGTACGAGCAGTACTTC.

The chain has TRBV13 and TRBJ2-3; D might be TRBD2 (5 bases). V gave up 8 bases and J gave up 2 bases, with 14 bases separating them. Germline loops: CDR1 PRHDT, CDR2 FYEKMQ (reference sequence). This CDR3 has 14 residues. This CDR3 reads CASVGGGDTDTQYF. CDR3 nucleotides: TGTGCCAGCGTAGGAGGTGGGGACACAGATACGCAGTATTTT. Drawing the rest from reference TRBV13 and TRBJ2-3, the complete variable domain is AAGVIQSPRHLIKEKRETATLKCYPIPRHDTVYWYQQGPGQDPQFLISFYEKMQSDKGSIPDRFSAQQFSDYHSELNMSSLELGDSALYFCASVGGGDTDTQYFGPGTRLTVL.

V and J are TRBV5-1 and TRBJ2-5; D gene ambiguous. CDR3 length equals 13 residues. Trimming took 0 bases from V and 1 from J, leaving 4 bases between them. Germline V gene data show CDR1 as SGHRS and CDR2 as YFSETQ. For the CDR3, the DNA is TGCGCCAGCAGCTTGGGCAGCCAAGAGACCCAGTACTTC. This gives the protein CASSLGSQETQYF.

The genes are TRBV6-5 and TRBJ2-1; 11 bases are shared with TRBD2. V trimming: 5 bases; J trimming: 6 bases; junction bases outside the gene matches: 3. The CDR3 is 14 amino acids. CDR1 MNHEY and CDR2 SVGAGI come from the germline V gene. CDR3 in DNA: TGTGCCAGCAGTCCCGGGACTAGCGGCAATGAGCAGTTCTTC. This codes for CASSPGTSGNEQFF.